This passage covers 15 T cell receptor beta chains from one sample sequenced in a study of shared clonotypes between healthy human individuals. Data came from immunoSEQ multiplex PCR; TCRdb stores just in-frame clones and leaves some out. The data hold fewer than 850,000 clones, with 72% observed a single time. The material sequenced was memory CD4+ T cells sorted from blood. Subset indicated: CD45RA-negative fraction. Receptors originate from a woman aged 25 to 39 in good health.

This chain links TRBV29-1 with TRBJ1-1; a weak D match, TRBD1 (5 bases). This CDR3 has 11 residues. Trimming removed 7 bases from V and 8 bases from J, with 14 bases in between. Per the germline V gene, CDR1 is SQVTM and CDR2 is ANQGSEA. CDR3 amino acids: CSAKGAAEAFF. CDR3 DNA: TGCAGCGCCAAAGGGGCGGCAGAAGCTTTCTTT.

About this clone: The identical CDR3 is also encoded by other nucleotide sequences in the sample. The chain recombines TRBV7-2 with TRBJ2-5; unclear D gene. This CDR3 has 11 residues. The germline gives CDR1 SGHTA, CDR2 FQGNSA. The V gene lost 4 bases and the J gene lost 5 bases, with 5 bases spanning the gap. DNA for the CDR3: TGTGCCAGCAGCTCCGGGGAGACCCAGTACTTC. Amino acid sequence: CASSSGETQYF.

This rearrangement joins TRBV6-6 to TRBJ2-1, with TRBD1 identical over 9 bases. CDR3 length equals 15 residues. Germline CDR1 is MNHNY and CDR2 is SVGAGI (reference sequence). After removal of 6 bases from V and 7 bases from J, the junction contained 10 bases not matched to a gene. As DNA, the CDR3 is TGTGCCAGCAGATTCCCGGACAGGGGACTGAATGAGCAGTTCTTC. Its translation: CASRFPDRGLNEQFF.

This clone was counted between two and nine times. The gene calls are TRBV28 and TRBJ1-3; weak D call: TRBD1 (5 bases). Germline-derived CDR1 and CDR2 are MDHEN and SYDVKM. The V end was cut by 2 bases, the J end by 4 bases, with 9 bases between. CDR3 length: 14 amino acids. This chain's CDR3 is CASSLLRDGNTIYF. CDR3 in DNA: TGTGCCAGCAGTTTACTCAGGGACGGAAACACCATATATTTT.

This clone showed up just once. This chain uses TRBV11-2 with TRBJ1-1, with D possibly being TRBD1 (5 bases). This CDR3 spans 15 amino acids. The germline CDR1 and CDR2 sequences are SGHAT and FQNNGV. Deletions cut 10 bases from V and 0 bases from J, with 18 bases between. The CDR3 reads CANSRGSELNTEAFF. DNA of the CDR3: TGTGCCAATTCACGGGGGTCGGAGCTGAACACTGAAGCTTTCTTT.

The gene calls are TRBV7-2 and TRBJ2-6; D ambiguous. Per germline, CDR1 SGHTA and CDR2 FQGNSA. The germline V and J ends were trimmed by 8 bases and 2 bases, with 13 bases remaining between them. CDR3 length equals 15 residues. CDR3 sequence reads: CASHPPVTGANVLTF. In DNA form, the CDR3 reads TGTGCCAGCCACCCCCCTGTGACTGGGGCCAACGTCCTGACTTTC.

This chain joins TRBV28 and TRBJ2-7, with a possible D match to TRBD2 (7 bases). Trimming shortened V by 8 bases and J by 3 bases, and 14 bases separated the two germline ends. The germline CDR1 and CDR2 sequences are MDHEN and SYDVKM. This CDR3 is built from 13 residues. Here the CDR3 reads CASLSGGRYEQYF. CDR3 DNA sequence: TGTGCCAGCCTCTCCGGGGGGCGCTACGAGCAGTACTTC.

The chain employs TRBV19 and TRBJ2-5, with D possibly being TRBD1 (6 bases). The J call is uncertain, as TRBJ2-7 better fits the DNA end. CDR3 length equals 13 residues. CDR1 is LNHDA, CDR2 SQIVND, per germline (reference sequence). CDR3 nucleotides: TGTGCCAGTAGGGAAGGGGGTGGCCACGAGCAGTACTTC. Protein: CASREGGGHEQYF.

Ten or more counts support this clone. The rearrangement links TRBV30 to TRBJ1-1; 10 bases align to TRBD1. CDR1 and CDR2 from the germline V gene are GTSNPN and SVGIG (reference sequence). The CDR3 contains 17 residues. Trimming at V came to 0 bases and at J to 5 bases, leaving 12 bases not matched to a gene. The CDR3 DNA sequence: TGTGCCTGGAGTGTACGGTGGGACAGGGGCGGTAAAACTGAAGCTTTCTTT. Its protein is CAWSVRWDRGGKTEAFF.

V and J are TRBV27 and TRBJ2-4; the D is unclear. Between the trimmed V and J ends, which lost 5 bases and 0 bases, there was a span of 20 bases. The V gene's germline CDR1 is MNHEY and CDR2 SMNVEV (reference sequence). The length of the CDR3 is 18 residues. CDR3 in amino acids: CASSARPTVTIAKNIQYF. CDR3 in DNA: TGTGCCAGCAGTGCCCGACCCACAGTTACCATAGCCAAAAACATTCAGTACTTC.

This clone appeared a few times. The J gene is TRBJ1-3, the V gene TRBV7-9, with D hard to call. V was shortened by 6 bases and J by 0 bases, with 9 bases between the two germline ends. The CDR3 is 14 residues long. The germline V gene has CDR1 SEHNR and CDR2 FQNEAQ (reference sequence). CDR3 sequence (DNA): TGTGCCAGCAGGGCGGAGGGCTCTGGAAACACCATATATTTT. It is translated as CASRAEGSGNTIYF. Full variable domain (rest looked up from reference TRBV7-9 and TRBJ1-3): DTGVSQNPRHKITKRGQNVTFRCDPISEHNRLYWYRQTLGQGPEFLTYFQNEAQLEKSRLLSDRFSAERPKGSFSTLEIQRTEQGDSAMYLCASRAEGSGNTIYFGEGSWLTVV.

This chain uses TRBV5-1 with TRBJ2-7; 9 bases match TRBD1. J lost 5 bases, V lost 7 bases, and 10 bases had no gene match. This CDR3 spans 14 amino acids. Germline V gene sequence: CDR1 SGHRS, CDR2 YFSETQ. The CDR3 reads CASAIGTGRNEQYF. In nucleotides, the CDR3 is TGCGCCAGCGCTATCGGGACAGGGAGAAACGAGCAGTACTTC.

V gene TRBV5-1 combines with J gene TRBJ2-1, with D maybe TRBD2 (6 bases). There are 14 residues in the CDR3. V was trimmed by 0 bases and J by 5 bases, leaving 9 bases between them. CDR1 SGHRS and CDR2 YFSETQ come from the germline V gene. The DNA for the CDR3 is TGCGCCAGCAGCTTGGCCCAGCGGGACAATGAGCAGTTCTTC. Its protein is CASSLAQRDNEQFF.

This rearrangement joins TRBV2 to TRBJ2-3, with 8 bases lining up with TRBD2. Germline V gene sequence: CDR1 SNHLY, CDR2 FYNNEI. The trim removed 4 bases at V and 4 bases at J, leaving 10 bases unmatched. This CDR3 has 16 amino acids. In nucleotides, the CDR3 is TGTGCCAGCAGTGTATCCGGGACTAGTGGCGCAGATACGCAGTATTTT. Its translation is CASSVSGTSGADTQYF.

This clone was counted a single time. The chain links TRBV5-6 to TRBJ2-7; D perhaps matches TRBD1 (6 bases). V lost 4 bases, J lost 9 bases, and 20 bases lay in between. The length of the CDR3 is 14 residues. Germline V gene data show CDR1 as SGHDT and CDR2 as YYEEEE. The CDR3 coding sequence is TGTGCCAGCAGCGATCAGGGGCCGTCTTTGGGGCAGTACTTC. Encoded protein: CASSDQGPSLGQYF.